Here is one T cell receptor beta chain with its context. Its antigen is still unknown. The CDR3 has 16 residues. Trimming removed 2 bases at V and 0 bases at J, with 11 bases between. Per the germline V gene, CDR1 is SNHLY and CDR2 is FYNNEI. The assay was immunoSEQ multiplex PCR, and TCRdb's table has in-frame clones only and misses some. The sample includes around 62,000 clones, roughly 83% seen only once; the top ten take 2.1%. The data were taken from a study of lymphopenia after photon versus proton radiotherapy. Regarding the study as a whole: Photon-treated patients lost naive T cells and TCR diversity; proton-treated stayed stable. After the lymphocyte nadir, photon-treated repertoires showed oligoclonal expansion, especially of CD8+ Temra cells.

The input for sequencing was peripheral blood, taken from a patient treated with proton-based radiotherapy. The gene calls are TRBV2 and TRBJ1-3; D uncertain. This sequence originates from a man aged 55 to 69 with pancreatic cancer. The CDR3 region has the DNA TGTGCCAGCAGTGAAAATCCGACCCACTCTGGAAACACCATATATTTT. Protein product: CASSENPTHSGNTIYF.